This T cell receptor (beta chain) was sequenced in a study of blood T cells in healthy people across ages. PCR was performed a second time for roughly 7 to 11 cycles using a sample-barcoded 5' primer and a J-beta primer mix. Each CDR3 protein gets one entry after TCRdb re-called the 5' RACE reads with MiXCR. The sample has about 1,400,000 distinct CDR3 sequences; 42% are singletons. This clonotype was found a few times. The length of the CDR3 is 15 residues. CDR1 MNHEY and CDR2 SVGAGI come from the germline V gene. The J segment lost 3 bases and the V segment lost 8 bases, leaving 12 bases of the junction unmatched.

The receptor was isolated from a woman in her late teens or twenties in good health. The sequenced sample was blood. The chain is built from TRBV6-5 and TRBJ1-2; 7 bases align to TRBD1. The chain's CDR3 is CASSFQGGPYYGYTF. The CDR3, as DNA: TGTGCCAGCTCCTTCCAGGGGGGGCCGTACTATGGCTACACCTTC.